The present entry profiles one T cell receptor (beta chain) with its context. Enrollees, about 18 to 95 years old, lived in 24 US areas. Participants reported their clinical history, and cohort assignment relied on those reports. This sample stems from a study of blood T cell repertoires in COVID-19. For the study at large: Sources were T cells, B-cell-depleted T cells, or PBMCs; the material itself was cDNA or gDNA.

V was trimmed by 0 bases and J by 0 bases, leaving 12 bases between them. Germline lookup yields CDR1 SGHTA and CDR2 FQGNSA. This CDR3 comprises 17 residues. Sequencing was performed with immunoSEQ multiplex PCR; in TCRdb, only in-frame clones are kept and a portion is missing. The sample shows 350,000 to 450,000 clones, roughly 84% of them seen only once. The receptor was derived from a woman aged 18-30 years who had been exposed to COVID-19. The J gene is TRBJ1-3, the V gene TRBV7-2, with TRBD1 as a possible D gene (5 bases). Sequencing used PBMCs or T cells enriched from blood (not recorded which). The CDR3 coding sequence is TGTGCCAGCAGCTTAGCGCTGTGGGGCTCCTCTGGAAACACCATATATTTT. Translating it yields CASSLALWGSSGNTIYF. The full variable domain, its missing parts supplied by reference TRBV7-2 and TRBJ1-3, is GAGVSQSPSNKVTEKGKDVELRCDPISGHTALYWYRQSLGQGLEFLIYFQGNSAPDKSGLPSDRFSAERTGGSVSTLTIQRTQQEDSAVYLCASSLALWGSSGNTIYFGEGSWLTVV.